These T cell receptor beta chains were read from a single sample in a study of T cell changes during pregnancy in multiple sclerosis. The table came from immunoSEQ multiplex PCR; TCRdb's copy has only in-frame clones and leaves some out. This sample has some 39,000 clones, with under 95% found just once. The sequencing used CD4+ T cells from peripheral blood mononuclear cells, collected in the second trimester of pregnancy. The receptors originated from a female donor in good health, enrolled as a control in a pregnancy study. Both conserved end residues are part of each CDR3. The D gene is left open where the match is weak. Rows may omit the clone size; those that give it use once, few, many or a size class.

-	TRBJ1-4	TRBV5-4	-	CASSKRAGNEKLFF	TGTGCCAGCAGCAAAAGGGCAGGGAATGAAAAACTGTTTTTT
-	TRBJ1-2	TRBV29-1	-	CSVGGELGGYGYTF	TGCAGCGTTGGAGGCGAGTTGGGAGGCTATGGCTACACCTTC
few	TRBJ1-1	TRBV19	TRBD1	CASSIQGGTEAFF	TGTGCCAGTAGTATTCAGGGGGGCACTGAAGCTTTCTTT
once	TRBJ1-6	TRBV2	-	CASKIQGQNNSPLHF	TGTGCCAGCAAGATTCAAGGACAGAATAATTCACCCCTCCACTTT
-	TRBJ1-2	TRBV7-3	TRBD1	CASSQGGAGNYGYTF	TGTGCCAGCAGCCAGGGGGGAGCAGGCAACTATGGCTACACCTTC
-	TRBJ1-6	TRBV4-3	TRBD1	CASSQETGMNSPLHF	TGCGCCAGCAGCCAAGAGACAGGGATGAATTCACCCCTCCACTTT
-	TRBJ1-2	TRBV18	TRBD1	CASSPGQGGYGYTF	TGTGCCAGCTCACCAGGCCAGGGGGGATATGGCTACACCTTC
-	TRBJ1-5	TRBV4-3	TRBD1	CASSQSRQGNQPQHF	TGCGCCAGCAGCCAATCGCGACAGGGAAATCAGCCCCAGCATTTT
-	TRBJ2-1	TRBV30	TRBD2	CAKTSGGYNEQFF	TGTGCTAAAACTAGCGGGGGATACAATGAGCAGTTCTTC
once	TRBJ2-3	TRBV28	-	CASRGGGSTDTQYF	TGTGCCAGCAGGGGAGGCGGAAGCACAGATACGCAGTATTTT
-	TRBJ2-5	TRBV9	TRBD2	CASSFSGGRETQYF	TGTGCCAGCAGCTTTAGCGGGGGAAGGGAGACCCAGTACTTC
-	TRBJ2-5	TRBV7-2	TRBD2	CASSGGGTQETQYF	TGTGCCAGCAGCGGGGGGGGTACCCAAGAGACCCAGTACTTC
-	TRBJ2-1	TRBV7-2	TRBD2	CASSLVAGGYNEQFF	TGTGCCAGCAGCTTAGTGGCGGGGGGTTACAATGAGCAGTTCTTC
-	TRBJ1-6	TRBV28	TRBD1	CASSSPGTGGSPLHF	TGTGCCAGCAGTTCCCCCGGGACAGGGGGTTCACCCCTCCACTTT
-	TRBJ2-1	TRBV21-1	-	CASSKNLGRLYNEQFF	TGTGCCAGCAGCAAGAACTTAGGAAGACTATACAATGAGCAGTTCTTC
-	TRBJ1-1	TRBV6-6	-	CASSSPGVNTEAFF	TGTGCCAGCAGTTCCCCAGGGGTTAACACTGAAGCTTTCTTT
-	TRBJ1-1	TRBV7-8	-	CASSLEVISTEAFF	TGTGCCAGCAGCTTAGAAGTCATCAGCACTGAAGCTTTCTTT
medium-sized	TRBJ1-3	TRBV4-3	-	CASSQGGVGNTIYF	TGCGCCAGCAGCCAGGGAGGGGTGGGAAACACCATATATTTT
-	TRBJ2-1	TRBV12-5	TRBD1	CASGSLQGPPNNEQFF	TGTGCTAGTGGTTCCCTACAGGGGCCCCCCAACAATGAGCAGTTCTTC
-	TRBJ1-2	TRBV30	-	CAGPDGYTF	TGTGCCGGTCCGGATGGCTACACCTTC
-	TRBJ1-4	TRBV27	-	CASSRQYNEKLFF	TGTGCCAGCAGCAGACAGTATAATGAAAAACTGTTTTTT
-	TRBJ1-2	TRBV7-2	TRBD1	CASSPDRDQAVRGYTF	TGTGCCAGCAGCCCCGACAGGGACCAGGCGGTTAGAGGCTACACCTTC
-	TRBJ2-3	TRBV4-1	TRBD1	CASSQLDRDADTQYF	TGCGCCAGCAGCCAGCTGGACAGGGATGCAGATACGCAGTATTTT
-	TRBJ2-6	TRBV2	-	CASRGGRDSGANVLTF	TGTGCCAGCAGGGGAGGACGGGACTCTGGGGCCAACGTCCTGACTTTC
-	TRBJ2-5	TRBV7-3	TRBD2	CASSPGTSGGSGETQYF	TGTGCCAGCAGCCCCGGGACTAGCGGGGGATCTGGGGAGACCCAGTACTTC
-	TRBJ2-2	TRBV5-1	TRBD2	CASSSGTSTGELFF	TGCGCCAGCAGCTCCGGGACTAGCACCGGGGAGCTGTTTTTT
-	TRBJ2-5	TRBV21-1	-	CASSSPEVPLQETQYF	TGTGCCAGCAGCTCCCCGGAGGTCCCGCTTCAAGAGACCCAGTACTTC
-	TRBJ2-3	TRBV5-1	-	CASSSGLFTTDTQYF	TGCGCCAGCAGCTCCGGACTTTTTACCACAGATACGCAGTATTTT
-	TRBJ2-2	TRBV19	TRBD2	CASSKVAGVTGELFF	TGTGCCAGTAGTAAGGTAGCGGGGGTCACCGGGGAGCTGTTTTTT
-	TRBJ2-1	TRBV5-4	TRBD2	CASRTSGGHNEQFF	TGTGCCAGCCGGACTAGCGGGGGCCACAATGAGCAGTTCTTC
few	TRBJ1-6	TRBV5-6	-	CASSPREYNSPLHF	TGTGCCAGCAGCCCCCGGGAGTATAATTCACCCCTCCACTTT